A single sample is the source of the 16 T cell receptor beta chains below, sequenced in a study of CDR3 diversity in severe acne. TCRdb reprocessed the PCR reads with MiXCR, giving one entry per CDR3 protein. Among about 97,000 distinct CDR3 sequences listed, 51% were seen once. The sequenced sample consisted of blood. The receptors shown here come from a male donor with acne.

V is TRBV29-1 and J is TRBJ2-5; 14 nucleotides agree with TRBD2. Germline V CDR1 and CDR2: SQVTM, ANQGSEA. The CDR3 sequence is 14 residues long. The V gene end was trimmed by 6 bases and the J gene end by 3 bases; junction bases not matched to a gene: 3. In DNA form, the CDR3 reads TGCAGCGTGGGGACTAGCGGGAGAAAAGAGACCCAGTACTTC. Its translation is CSVGTSGRKETQYF.

A remark on this clonotype: It may be a read error: a sequence one base away is much more abundant. This rearrangement joins TRBV5-6 to TRBJ2-3; D unclear. The V and J ends lost 4 bases and 6 bases respectively, with 12 bases between them. The CDR3 is made up of 13 amino acids. CDR1 SGHDT and CDR2 YYEEEE come from the germline V gene. The CDR3: CASSLPSDDTQYF. As DNA, the CDR3 is TGTGCCAGCAGCCTTCCGAGCGACGATACGCAGTATTTT. Full variable domain (missing parts from reference TRBV5-6 and TRBJ2-3): DAGVTQSPTHLIKTRGQQVTLRCSPKSGHDTVSWYQQALGQGPQFIFQYYEEEERQRGNFPDRFSGHQFPNYSSELNVNALLLGDSALYLCASSLPSDDTQYFGPGTRLTVL.

V and J are TRBV25-1 and TRBJ2-7; D is perhaps TRBD2 (5 bases). V shed 6 bases and J shed 2 bases, with 14 bases lying between them. In germline, CDR1 is MGHDK, CDR2 SYGVNS. The CDR3 consists of 14 residues. CDR3 DNA: TGTGCCAGCAGCTTGTTTTTGGGAGCCTACGAGCAGTACTTC. It codes for CASSLFLGAYEQYF.

This chain connects TRBV10-3 to TRBJ2-7, with 8 bases identical to TRBD1. Germline V CDR1 and CDR2: ENHRY, SYGVKD. The CDR3 runs to 17 residues. Unmatched junction bases numbered 22, after V lost 10 bases and J lost 5 bases. Here the CDR3 reads CASRLLDGGQGQNEQYF. The CDR3 nucleotides are TGTGCCAGCCGACTACTCGACGGCGGACAGGGTCAAAACGAGCAGTACTTC.

The chain links TRBV28 to TRBJ1-5; no firm D call. The germline gives CDR1 MDHEN, CDR2 SYDVKM. V lost 3 bases and J lost 3, with 9 bases in between. The CDR3 extends over 14 amino acids. The CDR3 DNA follows: TGTGCCAGCAGTTTGGTGGGAAACAATCAGCCCCAGCATTTT. This encodes CASSLVGNNQPQHF.

This clonotype has a count of ten or more. The chain combines TRBV5-1 with TRBJ2-1; TRBD1 matches at 9 bases. Losses at the gene ends were 1 base for V and 16 bases for J; bases not matched to a gene: 9. Germline values: CDR1 SGHRS, CDR2 YFSETQ. The CDR3 runs 13 residues. For the CDR3, the DNA is TGCGCCAGCAGCTTGATAGTGGGACAGGGATATTTCTTC. It is translated as CASSLIVGQGYFF.

The rearrangement joins TRBV7-8 to TRBJ1-1; a weak D match, TRBD1 (6 bases). CDR1 is SGHVS and CDR2 is FQNEAQ in the germline V gene. Trimming removed 1 base from V and 1 base from J, with 13 bases in between. CDR3 length: 16 residues. The CDR3 nucleotides are TGTGCCAGCAGCTTAGTTTTCGGGGGCGAGAACACTGAAGCTTTCTTT. Its translation is CASSLVFGGENTEAFF. The complete variable domain, with remaining parts taken from reference TRBV7-8 and TRBJ1-1, reads GAGVSQSPRYKVAKRGQDVALRCDPISGHVSLFWYQQALGQGPEFLTYFQNEAQLDKSGLPSDRFFAERPEGSVSTLKIQRTQQEDSAVYLCASSLVFGGENTEAFFGQGTRLTVV.

This clonotype was recorded at least ten times. For the CDR3, the DNA is TGCAGTGCTAGGACCTCTACAGGGGTAGGGGGCTACACCTTC. Translating gives CSARTSTGVGGYTF. This chain joins TRBV20-1 and TRBJ1-2, with 7 bases identical to TRBD1. There are 14 residues in the CDR3. Germline V CDR1 and CDR2: DFQATT, SNEGSKA (reference sequence). The V segment lost 3 bases and the J segment 8 bases; nucleotides outside the gene matches: 12.

The J gene is TRBJ1-5, the V gene TRBV7-2; unclear D gene. Germline CDR1 SGHTA, CDR2 FQGNSA. V shed 1 base and J shed 0 bases, with 7 bases lying between them. CDR3 length: 15 residues. The CDR3 DNA is TGTGCCAGCAGCTTAGAAGACTATAGCAATCAGCCCCAGCATTTT. It codes for CASSLEDYSNQPQHF.

Points on this clonotype: Being one base from a much bigger clone, this may be a read error. This chain joins TRBV24-1 and TRBJ1-5, with a possible D match to TRBD1 (6 bases). In germline, CDR1 is KGHDR, CDR2 SFDVKD. The CDR3 is 17 amino acids. V was pared by 9 bases and J by 4 bases, with 24 bases between. CDR3 region: CATGAPGPDSPNQPQHF. In nucleotides, the CDR3 is TGTGCCACCGGTGCCCCGGGACCGGACAGTCCTAATCAGCCCCAGCATTTT.

The chain couples TRBV5-5 to TRBJ1-1; TRBD1 is a possible D gene (6 bases). The CDR3 totals 15 residues. V was trimmed by 0 bases and J by 2 bases, leaving 11 bases between them. Germline V gene lookup returns CDR1 SGHKS and CDR2 YYEKEE (reference sequence). The CDR3 nucleotides read TGTGCCAGCAGCTTGGGATCAGGGGCCAACACTGAAGCTTTCTTT. It codes for CASSLGSGANTEAFF.

This clonotype was counted between two and nine times. This chain connects TRBV7-6 to TRBJ2-1; 13 bases match TRBD2. V lost 0 bases, J lost 7 bases, and 0 bases stayed unmatched. This CDR3 is 15 amino acids long. The germline gives CDR1 SGHVS, CDR2 FNYEAQ. CDR3 loop: CASSLATSGRNEQFF. The CDR3, as DNA: TGTGCCAGCAGCTTAGCGACTAGCGGGAGGAATGAGCAGTTCTTC.

This clonotype was seen only a few times. The chain carries TRBV29-1 and TRBJ2-1; 12 bases match TRBD2. Germline CDR1 SQVTM, CDR2 ANQGSEA. After removal of 5 bases from V and 2 bases from J, the junction contained 7 bases not matched to a gene. There are 16 residues in the CDR3. CDR3 bases: TGCAGCGTTCTAGCGGGAGGGCCCCGCCCCTACAATGAGCAGTTCTTC. Its translation is CSVLAGGPRPYNEQFF.

This clonotype was counted many times. The chain has TRBV13 and TRBJ2-1; TRBD2 agrees at 10 bases. Germline V gene lookup returns CDR1 PRHDT and CDR2 FYEKMQ (reference sequence). Trimming at V came to 5 bases and at J to 4 bases, leaving 8 bases not matched to a gene. The CDR3 runs to 16 residues. The CDR3 DNA reads as TGTGCCAGCAGCGCCCGGGGTAGCGGGAGGTACAATGAGCAGTTCTTC. Translated: CASSARGSGRYNEQFF.

This clonotype was found many times. The chain joins TRBV6-4 to TRBJ2-7; 8 nucleotides align to TRBD1. Unmatched junction bases numbered 3, after V lost 3 bases and J lost 5 bases. In germline, CDR1 is MRHNA, CDR2 SNTAGT. The CDR3 contains 13 residues. As DNA, the CDR3 is TGTGCCAGCAGTGAAGGGACAGGTCACGAGCAGTACGTC. Translating it yields CASSEGTGHEQYV.

The V call is TRBV5-1, the J call TRBJ2-7; D gene uncertain. The germline CDR1 and CDR2 sequences are SGHRS and YFSETQ. The CDR3 length is 12 residues. The V end lost 3 bases, the J end lost 7 bases, and 11 bases lay between the germline ends. The CDR3 DNA reads TGCGCCAGCAGCTCACCGGGTGCTGAGCAGTACTTC. Amino acid sequence: CASSSPGAEQYF.